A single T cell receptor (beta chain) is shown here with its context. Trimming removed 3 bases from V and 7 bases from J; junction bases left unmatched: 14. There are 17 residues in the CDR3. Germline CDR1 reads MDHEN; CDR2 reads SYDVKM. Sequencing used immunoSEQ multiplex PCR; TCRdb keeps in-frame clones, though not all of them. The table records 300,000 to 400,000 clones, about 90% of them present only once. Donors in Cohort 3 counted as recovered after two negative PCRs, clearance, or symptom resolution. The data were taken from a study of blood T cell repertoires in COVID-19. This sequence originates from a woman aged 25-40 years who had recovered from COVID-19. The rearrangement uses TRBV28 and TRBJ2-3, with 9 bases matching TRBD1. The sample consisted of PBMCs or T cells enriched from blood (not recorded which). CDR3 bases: TGTGCCAGCAGTTTCTTAACATTGGGACAGGGATATAATACGCAGTATTTT. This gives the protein CASSFLTLGQGYNTQYF.